This T cell receptor (beta chain) stems from a study of blood T cell repertoires in COVID-19. As for the study in general: Samples came from the United States, Italy and Spain, spanning acute and convalescent COVID-19.

In germline, CDR1 is SGHTA, CDR2 FQGNSA. The CDR3 sequence is 15 residues long. Trimming removed 5 bases from V and 5 bases from J; junction bases left unmatched: 9. Per the authors' pipeline: The authors estimated nucleated cell counts from reference gene primer amplification. Generated by immunoSEQ multiplex PCR, the TCRdb table keeps only in-frame clones and is missing some. That table is the source of V, J and clone size, and D and trimming were worked out from the DNA. The sample contains approximately 210,000 clones, less than 90% of which appear only once. This chain links TRBV7-2 with TRBJ2-1; the match to TRBD1 covers 7 bases. This receptor was obtained from a woman aged 70 to 79 with active or convalescent COVID-19. The specimen sequenced was peripheral blood. CDR3 bases: TGTGCCAGCAGCGAAGCCCGGGACAGACACAATGAGCAGTTCTTC. Residues: CASSEARDRHNEQFF.